Each of the 17 T cell receptor beta chains below was sequenced from the same sample in a study of blood T cell repertoires in COVID-19 (dated by TCRdb to 2018 to 2021). The library was built by means of the immunoSEQ multiplex PCR assay. TCRdb retrieved this table from immuneACCESS and kept in-frame rearrangements only. Not all clones are present; in checked studies, unresolved V genes account for under half, and no reason is known for the remainder. Counted in this sample were 120,000 or so clones; about 82% of them appeared once. 16% of the sample belongs to the ten largest clones. The sequenced sample was peripheral blood. The receptor set was obtained from a man in his sixties with active or convalescent COVID-19.

This clone appeared once. The CDR3 sequence is CASSSPGRYNEQFF. CDR3 DNA: TGTGCCAGCAGTTCTCCCGGGAGATACAATGAGCAGTTCTTC. The chain uses TRBV27 and TRBJ2-1; possible D gene TRBD2, 6 bases. Germline CDR1 MNHEY, CDR2 SMNVEV (reference sequence). The CDR3 runs 14 residues. V lost 4 bases to trimming and J lost 4 bases, with 11 bases between them.

V and J are TRBV5-1 and TRBJ2-7, with no clear D. Germline CDR1 and CDR2: SGHRS and YFSETQ. CDR3 length: 13 residues. Trimming cost V 0 bases and J 3 bases, with 7 bases left between them. CDR3 amino acids: CASSLVGDYEQYF. The CDR3 coding sequence is TGCGCCAGCAGCTTGGTCGGAGACTACGAGCAGTACTTC.

V usage is TRBV19 and J usage is TRBJ1-1; the D gene is possibly TRBD1 (6 bases). The CDR3 covers 14 residues. V lost 2 bases and J 3 bases, leaving 10 bases between the germline ends. Germline loops: CDR1 LNHDA, CDR2 SQIVND (reference sequence). CDR3 bases: TGTGCCAGTAGTATAAACAGGGAGCACACTGAAGCTTTCTTT. Amino acids: CASSINREHTEAFF.

The V and J genes are TRBV5-5 and TRBJ1-1; TRBD1 matches 7 bases. V was clipped by 0 bases and J by 4 bases; unmatched bases: 9. Germline V gene data show CDR1 as SGHKS and CDR2 as YYEKEE (reference sequence). The CDR3 runs 16 residues. The CDR3 DNA sequence: TGTGCCAGCAGCTTGGTTGTTAGGGCAGGGGGCACTGAAGCTTTCTTT. Encoded protein: CASSLVVRAGGTEAFF.

The chain has TRBV6-2 or TRBV6-3 and TRBJ1-4; D ambiguous. Germline V lookup: CDR1 MNHEY, CDR2 SVGEGT. This CDR3 comprises 15 residues. V shed 4 bases and J shed 7 bases, with 16 bases lying between them. CDR3 protein: CASSSSWAVSEKLFF. In DNA form, the CDR3 reads TGTGCCAGCAGTTCCTCGTGGGCAGTGAGTGAAAAACTGTTTTTT.

The genes are TRBV19 and TRBJ1-6; 7 bases are shared with TRBD1. The CDR3 totals 14 residues. Losses at the gene ends were 5 bases for V and 6 bases for J; bases not matched to a gene: 4. Germline V gene sequence: CDR1 LNHDA, CDR2 SQIVND (reference sequence). CDR3 DNA sequence: TGTGCCAGTAGTTTCCGGGACAGTAATTCACCCCTCCACTTT. This encodes CASSFRDSNSPLHF.

The chain carries TRBV14 and TRBJ2-1, with 14 nucleotides matching TRBD2. Germline CDR1 is SGHDN and CDR2 is FVKESK. V lost 1 base, J lost 7 bases, and 9 bases stayed unmatched. The CDR3 spans 18 residues. This chain's CDR3 is CASSQGLAGGPGKNEQFF. For the CDR3, the DNA is TGTGCCAGCAGCCAAGGACTAGCGGGAGGGCCCGGGAAGAATGAGCAGTTCTTC.

This clone has only a few counts. V and J are TRBV7-9 and TRBJ1-4, with a weak D call TRBD1 (5 bases). CDR1 SEHNR and CDR2 FQNEAQ come from the germline V gene (reference sequence). V lost 4 bases and J 7 bases, leaving 10 bases between the germline ends. The CDR3 is 13 amino acids. This chain's CDR3 is CASSSLGGEKLFF. The DNA for the CDR3 is TGTGCCAGCAGCTCCCTCGGGGGTGAAAAACTGTTTTTT.

The chain employs TRBV18 and TRBJ2-3; the match to TRBD2 covers 10 bases. The V gene end was trimmed by 6 bases and the J gene end by 2 bases; junction bases not matched to a gene: 5. This CDR3 region has 15 residues. From germline, CDR1 is KGHSH and CDR2 LQKENI. The CDR3 sequence is CASSPLAGATDTQYF. CDR3 DNA: TGTGCCAGCTCCCCCCTAGCGGGAGCCACAGATACGCAGTATTTT.

CDR3 loop: CASSPRTGSYNEQFF. CDR3 in DNA: TGTGCCAGCAGCCCCCGGACAGGCTCCTACAATGAGCAGTTCTTC. V is TRBV9 and J is TRBJ2-1; 7 bases fit TRBD1. CDR1 SGDLS and CDR2 YYNGEE come from the germline V gene. With V trimmed by 4 bases and J by 0 bases, 4 bases remained unmatched. The CDR3 runs to 15 residues.

The rearrangement links TRBV19 to TRBJ1-6, with TRBD1 identical over 9 bases. Germline assignment: CDR1 LNHDA and CDR2 SQIVND (reference sequence). The V gene end was trimmed by 5 bases and the J gene end by 5 bases; junction bases not matched to a gene: 4. This CDR3 is built from 15 residues. CDR3 region: CASSAGTGNNSPLHF. CDR3 sequence (DNA): TGTGCCAGTAGTGCTGGGACAGGGAATAATTCACCCCTCCACTTT.

The chain recombines TRBV16 with TRBJ1-5; D may be TRBD1 (5 bases). Germline values: CDR1 KGHSY, CDR2 FQNENV. CDR3 size: 15 residues. V lost 2 bases, J lost 8 bases, and 16 bases lay in between. CDR3 sequence: CASSQDSDLKEPQHF. The CDR3 DNA reads as TGTGCCAGCAGCCAAGACAGTGATCTAAAAGAGCCCCAGCATTTT.

This chain joins TRBV3-1 (or the pseudogene TRBV3-2) and TRBJ1-2; 9 bases map to TRBD1. The CDR3 is made up of 16 amino acids. With 0 bases clipped from V and 5 bases from J, the junction kept 7 bases outside the gene matches. CDR1 and CDR2 (germline): LGHDT, YNNKEL (reference sequence). Written as DNA, the CDR3 is TGTGCCAGCAGCCAAGATAGCACAGGGGGCACTTATGGCTACACCTTC. It encodes CASSQDSTGGTYGYTF.

This sequence joins TRBV19 and TRBJ1-5; perhaps TRBD1 as D (6 bases). V was pared by 5 bases and J by 0 bases, with 11 bases between. The CDR3 is 15 residues long. Germline V lookup: CDR1 LNHDA, CDR2 SQIVND (reference sequence). The CDR3: CASSFTGSSNQPQHF. CDR3 nucleotides: TGTGCCAGTAGTTTCACAGGGTCTAGCAATCAGCCCCAGCATTTT.

This chain connects TRBV7-2 to TRBJ2-7; TRBD1 matches at 10 bases. The CDR3 has 15 amino acids. V was pared by 5 bases and J by 6 bases, with 10 bases of the junction left unmatched. Germline loops: CDR1 SGHTA, CDR2 FQGNSA. CDR3 nucleotide sequence: TGTGCCAGCAGCCCGCCGGGACAGGGGTTTTCCGAGCAGTACTTC. Translation: CASSPPGQGFSEQYF.

The chain couples TRBV19 to TRBJ1-5; 7 nucleotides agree with TRBD1. V lost 3 bases to trimming and J lost 4 bases; unmatched junction nucleotides: 3. Germline-derived CDR1 and CDR2 are LNHDA and SQIVND (reference sequence). The CDR3 contains 14 residues. CDR3 sequence (DNA): TGTGCCAGTAGTATGGGACAGCGGAATCAGCCCCAGCATTTT. It yields the protein CASSMGQRNQPQHF.

This clone appeared once. The chain couples TRBV5-5 to TRBJ2-3, with D perhaps matching TRBD1 (6 bases). The V and J ends lost 4 bases and 15 bases respectively, with 33 bases between them. CDR3 size: 17 residues. Germline V lookup: CDR1 SGHKS, CDR2 YYEKEE (reference sequence). CDR3 coding DNA: TGTGCCAGCAGCCAAACTCTGGGCAGGGGCCTACACAGATACGCTTATTTT. Protein product: CASSQTLGRGLHRYAYF.